What follows are 3 T cell receptor beta chains derived from one specimen sequenced in a study of Graves' ophthalmopathy and Graves' hyperthyroidism. Amplification targeted the TCR beta CDR3 regions, with RNA transcripts as the source material. The first round was an RT-PCR with HTBI primers, and the second round was a multiplex PCR. TCRdb itself ran the multiplex PCR reads through MiXCR, one entry per CDR3 protein. The sample records hundreds of thousands of distinct CDR3 sequences, roughly two fifths being singletons. Source material: peripheral blood. All receptors derive from an adult man with Graves' ophthalmopathy.

About this clonotype: It may be a read error: a sequence one base away is much more abundant. The V gene is TRBV11-1, the J gene TRBJ2-7; tentative D call: TRBD1 (6 bases). Trimming removed 5 bases from V and 3 bases from J, with 20 bases in between. Germline V lookup: CDR1 SGHAT, CDR2 FQDESV (reference sequence). The CDR3 loop spans 16 amino acids. CDR3 bases: TGTGCCAGCAGCAAGGGGACACAGGGATCAGTCTACGAGCAGTACTTC. It translates to CASSKGTQGSVYEQYF.

This clonotype occurred many times. V gene TRBV9 combines with J gene TRBJ1-1; D remains unclear. Germline V gene lookup returns CDR1 SGDLS and CDR2 YYNGEE. The CDR3 is 12 residues long. V shed 3 bases and J shed 5 bases, with 8 bases lying between them. CDR3 region: CASSATGTEAFF. The CDR3 nucleotides are TGTGCCAGCAGCGCCACGGGGACTGAAGCTTTCTTT. Full variable domain (rest looked up from reference TRBV9 and TRBJ1-1): DSGVTQTPKHLITATGQRVTLRCSPRSGDLSVYWYQQSLDQGLQFLIQYYNGEERAKGNILERFSAQQFPDLHSELNLSSLELGDSALYFCASSATGTEAFFGQGTRLTVV.

As for this clonotype: The conserved final phenylalanine or tryptophan is absent from the CDR3, which likely points to a read error. The V and J genes are TRBV7-9 and TRBJ1-1, with TRBD1 matching 7 bases. There are 14 residues in the CDR3. Germline CDR1 SEHNR, CDR2 FQNEAQ (reference sequence). The CDR3 DNA sequence: TGTGCCGGCAGCTTCACAGGGGAGGACACTGAAGCTTTCCTT. This sequence encodes CAGSFTGEDTEAFL.